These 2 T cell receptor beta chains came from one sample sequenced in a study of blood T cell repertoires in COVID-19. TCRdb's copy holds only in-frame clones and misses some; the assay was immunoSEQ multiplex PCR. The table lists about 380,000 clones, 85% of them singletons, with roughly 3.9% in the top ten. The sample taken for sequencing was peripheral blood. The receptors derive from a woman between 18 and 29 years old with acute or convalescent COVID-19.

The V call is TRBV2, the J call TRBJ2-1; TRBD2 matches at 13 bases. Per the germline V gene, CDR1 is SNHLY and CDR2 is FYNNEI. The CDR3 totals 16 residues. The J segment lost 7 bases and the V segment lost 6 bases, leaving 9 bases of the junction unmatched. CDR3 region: CASRETSGRALNEQFF. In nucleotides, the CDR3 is TGTGCCAGCAGAGAAACTAGCGGGAGGGCGTTAAATGAGCAGTTCTTC.

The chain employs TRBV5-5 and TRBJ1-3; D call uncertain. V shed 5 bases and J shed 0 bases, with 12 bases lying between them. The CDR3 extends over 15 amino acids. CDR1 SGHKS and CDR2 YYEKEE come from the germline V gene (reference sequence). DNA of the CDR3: TGTGCCAGCAGGCCGACTTTCTACTCTGGAAACACCATATATTTT. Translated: CASRPTFYSGNTIYF.